The sequence of this T cell receptor beta chain was determined in a study of T cell repertoires in cytomegalovirus infection (dated by TCRdb to the late 2010s). Describing the broader study: Peptide stimulations targeted recently identified HLA-C-restricted CMV epitopes, whose presentation resists viral immunomodulation, together with well-studied HLA-B-restricted epitopes. Because public TCR beta signatures pointed to carriage of CMV infection together with the matching HLA type, the HLA type of each donor mattered for the analysis.

TCRdb lists the instrument as Illumina HiSeq 1500. In-frame beta chains were kept once TCRdb had trimmed the public reads at Q25 with fastp and called clones with MiXCR. Merged by CDR3 protein, the rows form single entries marked with the most common genes and DNA. Present in this sample are about a million distinct CDR3 sequences, around 29% of which were seen just once. Roughly an eighth of the sample belongs to the ten largest clones. Sample treatment or condition, as interpreted from the label and publication: in vitro stimulation with specific CMV peptide epitopes to enrich CMV-specific T cells. Findings and caveats that apply to the study as a whole: The ex vivo response was dominated by HLA-C-restricted CMV-specific TCR beta clonotypes, and the single most frequent clonotype in two of eight donors was supplied by these HLA-C-restricted clonotypes. In both this cohort and an independent roughly 360-donor cohort, the cumulative frequency of public TCR beta family members distinguished carriers of CMV infection plus the relevant HLA type.

This clonotype was detected a few times. The target of this receptor is not known. No qualities accompany the bases; no much larger clone lies one base away. From V the trimming removes 3 bases and from J it removes 5 bases, while the gene matches leave 3 bases of the junction unaccounted for. CDR3 length: 13 amino acids, cysteine to phenylalanine. The retained sequence is limited to the CDR3, 39 bases, with the frame set at the first base. CDR1 is given as DFQATT and CDR2 as SNEGSKA, both from the germline V gene (reference sequence). The material was cultured CD8+ T cells from PBMCs, obtained from culture after CMV antigen stimulation. The clonotype was recovered from a human donor in good health (CMV status not recorded). Some clones in this sample may be carry-over from other donors' samples. This chain joins TRBV20-1 to TRBJ2-1; the junction holds 8 bases that match TRBD2. The CDR3 reads CSARGLGDNEQFF. In nucleotide form, the sequence is TGCAGTGCTAGGGGACTAGGAGACAATGAGCAGTTCTTC.